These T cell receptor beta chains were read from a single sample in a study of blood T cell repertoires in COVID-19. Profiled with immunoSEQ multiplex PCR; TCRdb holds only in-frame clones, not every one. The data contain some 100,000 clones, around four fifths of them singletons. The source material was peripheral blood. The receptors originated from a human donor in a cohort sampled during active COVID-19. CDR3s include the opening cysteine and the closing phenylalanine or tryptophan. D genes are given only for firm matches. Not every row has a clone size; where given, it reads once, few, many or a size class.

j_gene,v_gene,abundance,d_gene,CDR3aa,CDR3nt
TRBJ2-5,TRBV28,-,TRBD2,CASSSVGLAEETQYF,TGTGCCAGCAGTTCCGTCGGACTAGCGGAAGAGACCCAGTACTTC
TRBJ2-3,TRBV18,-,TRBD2,CASSPQKVWTSGDTDTQYF,TGTGCCAGCTCACCACAAAAGGTTTGGACTAGCGGGGACACAGATACGCAGTATTTT
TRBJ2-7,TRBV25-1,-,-,CASSVSRGSYEQYF,TGTGCCAGCAGTGTTTCCAGAGGCTCCTACGAGCAGTACTTC
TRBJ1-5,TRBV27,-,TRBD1,CASSYRGADQPQHF,TGTGCCAGCAGTTACAGGGGGGCAGACCAGCCCCAGCATTTT
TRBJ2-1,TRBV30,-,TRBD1,CAWSLRTGQFF,TGTGCCTGGAGTTTAAGGACAGGTCAGTTCTTC
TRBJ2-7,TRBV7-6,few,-,CASSLESGTSYEQYF,TGTGCCAGCAGCTTGGAAAGCGGGACATCCTACGAGCAGTACTTC
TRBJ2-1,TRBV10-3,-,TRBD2,CAISARGVQFF,TGTGCCATCAGTGCCCGGGGGGTGCAGTTCTTC
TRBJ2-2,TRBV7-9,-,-,CASSSHSGTGELFF,TGTGCCAGCAGCTCGCACTCCGGCACCGGGGAGCTGTTTTTT
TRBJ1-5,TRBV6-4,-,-,CASLTPSGSQPQHF,TGTGCCAGCCTAACTCCCTCAGGAAGTCAGCCCCAGCATTTT
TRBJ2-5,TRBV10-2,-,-,CASSDWLALETQYF,TGCGCCAGCAGTGATTGGCTAGCTCTCGAGACCCAGTACTTC
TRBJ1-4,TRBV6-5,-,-,CASMLRDEKLFF,TGTGCCAGCATGCTGAGGGATGAAAAACTGTTTTTT
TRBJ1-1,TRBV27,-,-,CASRVLRTDTILTEAFF,TGTGCCAGCAGAGTTCTTCGGACTGACACAATCCTGACTGAAGCTTTCTTT
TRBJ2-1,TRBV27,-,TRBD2,CASSFLGTSGGANEQFF,TGTGCCAGCAGTTTCTTAGGGACTAGCGGGGGGGCCAATGAGCAGTTCTTC
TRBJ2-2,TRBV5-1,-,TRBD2,CASSLLAVNTGELFF,TGCGCCAGCAGCCTACTAGCGGTGAACACCGGGGAGCTGTTTTTT
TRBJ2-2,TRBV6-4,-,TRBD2,CASRNGTSYSGELFF,TGTGCCAGCAGAAACGGGACTAGCTATTCCGGGGAGCTGTTTTTT
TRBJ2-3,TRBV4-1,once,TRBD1,CASSQGGGGTGFPDTQYF,TGCGCCAGCAGCCAAGGCGGGGGTGGGACAGGGTTCCCAGATACGCAGTATTTT
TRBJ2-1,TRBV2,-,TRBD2,CASSREALYNEQFF,TGTGCCAGCAGCCGGGAGGCTTTGTACAATGAGCAGTTCTTC
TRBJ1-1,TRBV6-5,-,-,CASTPPGSRVTEAFF,TGTGCCAGCACCCCCCCAGGGTCCAGGGTCACTGAAGCTTTCTTT